This T cell receptor beta chain was obtained from a study of T cells after yellow fever vaccination. The study made its TCR cDNA through 5'RACE template switching. That step introduced a universal primer site along with UMIs. TCRdb redid the calling of the 5' RACE reads with MiXCR, one entry per CDR3 protein. Among around 360,000 distinct CDR3 sequences listed, around a tenth were seen once. V dropped 5 bases and J dropped 5; count of bases not matched to a gene: 11. Per the germline V gene, CDR1 is SGHTA and CDR2 is FQGNSA. The length of the CDR3 is 17 residues. This receptor was taken from a young man who received the YFV17D yellow fever vaccine. The rearrangement uses TRBV7-2 and TRBJ2-5; 13 nucleotides line up with TRBD2. The specimen was PBMCs, collected on the day of the first yellow fever vaccination. CDR3 nucleotides: TGTGCCAGCAGCGGACGACAACTAGCGGGAGGGTGGGAGACCCAGTACTTC. It codes for CASSGRQLAGGWETQYF.